The rows below give T cell receptor beta chains drawn from one sample of a study of T cell responses to AZD1222 COVID-19 vaccine. Repertoires were generated with immunoSEQ multiplex PCR, while TCRdb's copy carries only in-frame clones and drops some. The sample gives 90,000 to 120,000 clones, 75% to 95% of which show up once; 5% to 7.5% is in the top ten. Sequencing was performed on peripheral blood, taken 28 days after the second AZD1222 dose. These receptors originate from an adult who received the AZD1222 COVID-19 vaccine. The CDR3 runs from the conserved cysteine through the conserved F or W. The D gene is left open where the match is weak.

TRBJ1-2 TRBV5-1 TRBD1 CASSLVGTGSYGYTF TGCGCCAGCAGCTTGGTGGGGACAGGGTCCTATGGCTACACCTTC
TRBJ1-1 TRBV13 . CASSLPGGGTEAFF TGTGCCAGCAGCTTACCCGGGGGCGGAACTGAAGCTTTCTTT
TRBJ1-2 TRBV7-9 . CASSPQTANYGYTF TGTGCCAGCAGCCCTCAGACAGCTAACTATGGCTACACCTTC
TRBJ1-5 TRBV30 . CAWSVGGRVRTQHF TGTGCCTGGAGTGTGGGAGGGCGGGTTAGGACCCAGCATTTT
TRBJ1-2 TRBV7-9 . CASSSGGANYGYTF TGTGCCAGCAGCTCTGGGGGTGCTAACTATGGCTACACCTTC
TRBJ2-1 TRBV7-6 TRBD2 CASSFEALAGGRLIF TGTGCCAGCAGCTTCGAGGCACTAGCGGGAGGACGACTGATCTTC
TRBJ1-2 TRBV30 . CAWRQGFNYGYTF TGTGCCTGGAGACAAGGTTTTAACTATGGCTACACCTTC
TRBJ2-1 TRBV5-1 TRBD1 CASSLTGGAYNEQFF TGCGCCAGCAGCCTGACAGGGGGCGCCTACAATGAGCAGTTCTTC
TRBJ1-6 TRBV15 . CATSQVNSPLHF TGTGCCACCAGCCAGGTTAATTCACCCCTCCACTTT
TRBJ1-5 TRBV28 . CASSPGQINQPQHF TGTGCCAGCAGCCCGGGACAAATCAATCAGCCCCAGCATTTT
TRBJ1-1 TRBV7-9 . CASRSYTEAFF TGTGCCAGCAGATCGTACACTGAAGCTTTCTTT